The source of this T cell receptor (beta chain) is a study of PD-1 blockade in classical Hodgkin lymphoma (dated by TCRdb to about 2020). With respect to the entire study: Nivolumab dosing was 3 mg/kg intravenously every 2 weeks, continuing until either disease progression or unacceptable toxicity. The study used CyTOF and TCR beta sequencing to define a peripheral blood immune signature of response to PD-1 blockade in classical Hodgkin lymphoma. What the research found in general, with its limitations: Baseline TCR diversity was reported as lower in newly diagnosed patients than in healthy donors, and lower still in relapsed/refractory patients. A significant rise by C4D1 was seen in CD4+ but not CD8+ TCR diversity (p=0.0027 vs p=0.16), with the rise being most apparent in complete responders (p=0.02). Among trial patients, those achieving complete response had baseline diversity similar to that of newly diagnosed patients, while diversity was significantly lower in partial responders and progressors. Lower diversity was seen in patients whose nivolumab began less than 1 year after ASCT, and these patients were left out of later analyses so that immune reconstitution would not confound the results. The study covered only a single clinical trial cohort, and the causes of the repertoire differences, possibly disease activity or prior therapy, were still not defined.

Explained via the paper, the time point label denotes: cycle 1 day 1 (C1D1), immediately before nivolumab initiation. All trial patients had relapsed after autologous stem cell transplantation, with cohorts A, B and C differing in prior brentuximab vedotin exposure. The trial cohort was composed of about 54 patients with relapsed/refractory classical Hodgkin lymphoma, for whom complete response, partial response or progressive disease was recorded as best overall response. Single-agent nivolumab was administered to trial patients in the multi-cohort phase II CheckMate 205 trial. An independent review committee assessed best overall response using the 2007 International Working Group response criteria. Trial PBMCs were collected immediately before nivolumab initiation (C1D1) and during therapy at cycle 2 day 1 and cycle 4 day 1. Peripheral blood was collected in 8 mL Vacutainer Cell Preparation Tubes, from which PBMCs were isolated by centrifugation and then cryopreserved.

Genomic DNA was isolated using the Qiagen DNeasy kit from unsorted PBMCs as well as from negatively selected CD4+ and CD8+ fractions. Amplification of TCR beta CDR3 regions was done by immunoSEQ multiplex PCR with primers that anneal to V and J segments. A synthetic immune receptor repertoire was used to minimize amplification bias, and any residual bias was removed computationally once sequencing was done. The authors processed their data as follows. Custom Python scripts were used to quantify repertoire diversity as the Shannon entropy index. Unsorted, CD4+ and CD8+ repertoires were analyzed separately, except in combined analyses where CD4+ and CD8+ sequences were merged in silico. A clone was considered expanded if an increase in frequency of at least 2-fold after treatment relative to C1D1 was found, and a pseudocount of 0.5 was applied to clones undetected at baseline. Singleton clones were defined as clones with 0 or 1 copy at C1D1, and non-singleton clones were defined as clones with 2 or more copies. Clones expanded in unsorted samples were annotated as CD4+, CD8+ or unknown by matching protein sequences in sorted samples from the same patient. Wilcoxon tests on paired samples were used to test changes in diversity from C1D1 to C4D1. Not all clones reach the TCRdb copy of this immuneACCESS table, which keeps in-frame sequences only. Checked studies attribute under half of the gap to unresolved V genes and leave the rest unexplained. V, J and clone size were drawn from that table, and D and trimming were deduced from the DNA. Counted in this sample were 20,000 to 30,000 clones; 69% of them appeared once. The biggest ten clones account for 2.5% to 3.5% of the sample.

In the germline V gene, CDR1 corresponds to MNHNS and CDR2 to SASEGT. The CDR3 starts with the cysteine, ends with the phenylalanine, and has 13 residues. Of the read, only the CDR3 DNA is kept; its 39 bases are in frame from base 1. Cut back by 7 bases and 6 bases, the V and J ends lie 15 bases apart. Comments on this clone: What antigen it recognizes has not been identified. No much larger clonotype is one base removed from it; base qualities were not supplied.

The chain uses TRBV6-1 and TRBJ1-2, with the D gene call left open. The clonotype originates from a human donor with classical Hodgkin lymphoma. Specimen: peripheral blood mononuclear cells (PBMCs), collected at baseline. The CDR3 protein sequence reads: CASIGWEGDGYTF. The DNA is TGTGCCAGCATCGGTTGGGAGGGAGATGGCTACACCTTC.